These T cell receptor beta chains were read from a single sample in a study of T cell changes during pregnancy in multiple sclerosis. Method: immunoSEQ multiplex PCR; TCRdb's copy keeps in-frame clones and lacks some. The table includes 15,000 to 20,000 clones, about nine tenths detected once. The sequenced sample was CD8+ T cells from peripheral blood mononuclear cells, obtained in the third trimester of pregnancy. Every receptor here comes from a female donor in good health, enrolled as a control in a pregnancy study. Both conserved end residues are part of each CDR3. The D gene is left open where the match is weak. Only some rows state a clone size, as once, few, many or a class for expanded clones.

clone_size	d_call	v_call	j_call	cdr3_nt	cdr3_aa
-	-	TRBV11-2	TRBJ1-1	TGTGCCAGCAGACAGAACAGGTCCCCGGGACACGGACAAGCTTTCTTT	CASRQNRSPGHGQAFF
-	TRBD1	TRBV9	TRBJ2-7	TGTGCCAGCAGCTACGGGACAGGGGACTCTACCGAGCAGTACTTC	CASSYGTGDSTEQYF
-	TRBD1	TRBV2	TRBJ2-7	TGTGCCAGCAGTGCCAGGGGGCTCGAGCAGTACTTC	CASSARGLEQYF
-	TRBD1	TRBV19	TRBJ2-1	TGTGCCAGTAGTTCCGGACAGGAGTACAATGAGCAGTTCTTC	CASSSGQEYNEQFF
-	-	TRBV4-1	TRBJ2-1	TGCGCCAGCAGCGACAGATACAATGAGCAGTTCTTC	CASSDRYNEQFF
-	TRBD1	TRBV28	TRBJ1-4	TGTGCCAGCAGCCATCCGGGACAGGGGGCAACTAATGAAAAACTGTTTTTT	CASSHPGQGATNEKLFF
medium-sized	-	TRBV4-1	TRBJ2-1	TGCGCCAGCAGCCTTGGAGACAATGAGCAGTTCTTC	CASSLGDNEQFF
-	-	TRBV4-2	TRBJ2-3	TGTGCCAGCAGCCAAGCTACCAGCGGGTCCGATACGCAGTATTTT	CASSQATSGSDTQYF
once	-	TRBV13	TRBJ1-6	TGTGCCAGCAGCCCCGGGACATCCACGGGGAATTCACCCCTCCACTTT	CASSPGTSTGNSPLHF
-	-	TRBV27	TRBJ1-5	TGTGCCAGCAGCCTTCTCCAGGGTAAGGGTCAGCCCCAGCATTTT	CASSLLQGKGQPQHF
-	-	TRBV13	TRBJ1-1	TGTGCCAGCAAGGGGCTGGGCACTGAAGCTTTCTTT	CASKGLGTEAFF
-	TRBD1	TRBV7-9	TRBJ1-6	TGTGCCAGCAGTTCGATGGGACAGGGGATACCTAATTCACCCCTCCACTTT	CASSSMGQGIPNSPLHF
-	TRBD1	TRBV28	TRBJ1-6	TGTGCCAGCAGTACAGGGGACACCCATTCACCCCTCCACTTT	CASSTGDTHSPLHF
-	TRBD2	TRBV28	TRBJ2-3	TGTGCCAGCAGTGTAGCGGGAGGGACAGATACGCAGTATTTT	CASSVAGGTDTQYF
-	-	TRBV28	TRBJ2-5	TGTGCCAGCAGTTATCCGGAACAGTTTTTGAACCAAGAGACCCAGTACTTC	CASSYPEQFLNQETQYF
-	TRBD2	TRBV6-1	TRBJ2-1	TGTGCCAGCAGTGAATTAAGCGGGGTCACCTCCTACAATGAGCAGTTCTTC	CASSELSGVTSYNEQFF
-	TRBD2	TRBV7-9	TRBJ2-1	TGTGCCAGCAGCTTAGGGCTAGCGGGTCGCAGGGATGAGCAGTTCTTC	CASSLGLAGRRDEQFF
-	TRBD1	TRBV5-1	TRBJ1-2	TGCGCCAGCAGCATGGGACAGGGAAGCATTTATGGCTACACCTTC	CASSMGQGSIYGYTF
-	-	TRBV4-2	TRBJ2-1	TGTGCCAGCAGCCAAGATCCTGTAATCGTGCAGAAAAACAATGAGCAGTTCTTC	CASSQDPVIVQKNNEQFF
-	TRBD2	TRBV4-1	TRBJ2-5	TGCGCCAGCAGCCAAGAACTAGCGGGAGTTCTAGAGACCCAGTACTTC	CASSQELAGVLETQYF
-	-	TRBV5-5	TRBJ2-7	TGTGCCAGCAGCTTGGCCTCAGGCTACGAGCAGTACTTC	CASSLASGYEQYF
-	-	TRBV27	TRBJ2-7	TGTGCCAGCAGTTTAGTGGGAGCCTACGAGCAGTACTTC	CASSLVGAYEQYF
-	-	TRBV25-1	TRBJ2-2	TGTGCCAGCAGTGAAGGGACTCGTTACACCGGGGAGCTGTTTTTT	CASSEGTRYTGELFF
-	-	TRBV19	TRBJ2-7	TGTGCCAGTCTGGGAGGCTACGAGCAGTACTTC	CASLGGYEQYF
-	-	TRBV7-8	TRBJ2-7	TGTGCCAGCAGCTTCGCCGGACACACCTACGAGCAGTACTTC	CASSFAGHTYEQYF
-	-	TRBV7-6	TRBJ2-5	TGTGCCAGCAACCCGGGGGGCGGGAGTCAAGAGACCCAGTACTTC	CASNPGGGSQETQYF
-	-	TRBV7-9	TRBJ2-3	TGTGCCAGCAGCTCTCGGGGGATTAGCACAGATACGCAGTATTTT	CASSSRGISTDTQYF
-	-	TRBV5-4	TRBJ1-3	TGTGCCAGCAGCTTGGGGGCCCCCTCTGGAAACACCATATATTTT	CASSLGAPSGNTIYF
few	-	TRBV13	TRBJ1-1	TGTGCCAGCAGCAACCCTACGAACACTGAAGCTTTCTTT	CASSNPTNTEAFF
few	-	TRBV28	TRBJ1-3	TGTGCCAGCGGGTTAGAGGGCAGCTCTGGAAACACCATATATTTT	CASGLEGSSGNTIYF
-	-	TRBV29-1	TRBJ2-2	TGCAGCGTTGATGGGTCTGGCAGGGGTTCCACCGGGGAGCTGTTTTTT	CSVDGSGRGSTGELFF
-	-	TRBV7-9	TRBJ1-1	TGTGCCAGCACCGCCAACAAGATGATGAACACTGAAGCTTTCTTT	CASTANKMMNTEAFF
-	TRBD2	TRBV7-2	TRBJ2-3	TGTGCCAGCAGCCAGCGTGACCTTAGCGGGAGGGGTACAGATACGCAGTATTTT	CASSQRDLSGRGTDTQYF